What follows are 21 T cell receptor beta chains derived from one specimen sequenced in a study of CD8+CD57+ T cells in acquired aplastic anemia. TCR beta VDJ combinations and CDR3 sequences were profiled from genomic DNA. MiXCR, applied by TCRdb to the reads, yields one record per CDR3 protein. This sample has roughly 80,000 distinct CDR3 sequences; roughly two thirds occur once, and the top ten carry roughly 80%. Sequenced patients had shown CD8+CD57+ cell expansion by flow cytometry. The sequencing sample was made of sorted CD4+, CD8+, or CD8+CD57+ T cells (not recorded which) from PBMCs. The receptors originated from a human donor with aplastic anemia.

This clonotype has only a few counts. The V gene is TRBV19, the J gene TRBJ1-6; D may be TRBD1 (6 bases). The CDR3 extends over 13 amino acids. Germline V gene lookup returns CDR1 LNHDA and CDR2 SQIVND (reference sequence). Trimming took off 7 bases at V and 7 bases at J, with 11 bases between the two ends. The CDR3: CASTGQSNSPLHF. DNA of the CDR3: TGTGCCAGTACTGGACAGTCCAATTCACCCCTCCACTTT.

The V call is TRBV7-9, the J call TRBJ2-7; D is ambiguous. CDR1 is SEHNR, CDR2 FQNEAQ, per germline (reference sequence). The CDR3 is 12 amino acids. The V end was cut by 6 bases, the J end by 9 bases, with 15 bases between. The CDR3 spells CASSPAPERQYF. The CDR3 DNA follows: TGTGCCAGCAGTCCAGCCCCGGAGCGGCAGTACTTC.

The rearrangement uses TRBV11-2 and TRBJ2-5, with 14 bases aligning to TRBD2. The CDR3 is 18 residues long. Germline values: CDR1 SGHAT, CDR2 FQNNGV. The V segment lost 5 bases and the J segment 4 bases; nucleotides outside the gene matches: 12. CDR3 sequence: CASSPPGLAGEGGETQYF. The CDR3 DNA sequence: TGTGCCAGCAGCCCTCCGGGACTAGCGGGAGAAGGGGGAGAGACCCAGTACTTC.

V usage is TRBV19 and J usage is TRBJ1-6, with D possibly matching TRBD1 (6 bases). The CDR3 extends over 15 amino acids. Trimming left V 1 base short and J 7 bases short, with 11 bases between. CDR1 and CDR2 from the germline V gene are LNHDA and SQIVND (reference sequence). The chain's CDR3 is CASSIATGGNSPLHF. CDR3 in DNA: TGTGCCAGTAGTATAGCGACAGGAGGAAATTCACCCCTCCACTTT.

The chain combines TRBV5-1 with TRBJ2-1; 8 bases match TRBD2. The CDR3 is made up of 16 amino acids. Germline CDR1 SGHRS, CDR2 YFSETQ. With V trimmed by 0 bases and J by 2 bases, 4 bases remained unmatched. In nucleotides, the CDR3 is TGCGCCAGCAGCTTGGGGGTACTAGCGGCCTACAATGAGCAGTTCTTC. Residues: CASSLGVLAAYNEQFF.

This sequence joins TRBV5-4 and TRBJ2-3; D might be TRBD1 (5 bases). V lost 2 bases and J 6 bases, leaving 10 bases between the germline ends. The CDR3 has 13 amino acids. From germline, CDR1 is SGHNT and CDR2 YYREEE (reference sequence). In DNA form, the CDR3 reads TGTGCCAGCAGCTTAGGCCCAGGGGATACGCAGTATTTT. Protein: CASSLGPGDTQYF.

The chain carries TRBV6-5 and TRBJ1-6; tentative D call: TRBD1 (5 bases). The germline V gene encodes CDR1 MNHEY and CDR2 SVGAGI. Trimming removed 2 bases from V and 10 bases from J, with 21 bases in between. This CDR3 comprises 17 residues. The CDR3 coding sequence is TGTGCCAGCAGTTACACCACAACATTCTCCAGGGCCTCACCCCTCCACTTT. Translating gives CASSYTTTFSRASPLHF.

V is TRBV5-1 and J is TRBJ1-6, with D possibly TRBD1 on 6 matching bases. The CDR3 consists of 15 residues. The V gene's germline CDR1 is SGHRS and CDR2 YFSETQ. V lost 4 bases and J lost 3, with 11 bases in between. DNA of the CDR3: TGCGCCAGCAGCGCCAGGACAGACTATAATTCACCCCTCCACTTT. Protein: CASSARTDYNSPLHF.

In this sample, this clonotype turned up a few times. J is TRBJ1-6 and V is TRBV15; a possible D gene is TRBD1 (5 bases). V lost 5 bases and J lost 6, with 14 bases in between. Per the germline V gene, CDR1 is LNHNV and CDR2 is YYDKDF (reference sequence). The CDR3 consists of 15 residues. CDR3 sequence (DNA): TGTGCCACCAGCGTAACCGGGACCATTAATTCACCCCTCCACTTT. This codes for CATSVTGTINSPLHF.

This clonotype was seen only once. A much more abundant neighbour one base away suggests this may be a read error. This sequence joins TRBV5-5 and TRBJ1-5, with 7 positions matching TRBD1. Germline-derived CDR1 and CDR2 are SGHKS and YYEKEE (reference sequence). The CDR3 covers 15 residues. With V trimmed by 4 bases and J by 0 bases, 4 bases remained unmatched. CDR3: CASSPQGYSNQPQHF. In DNA form, the CDR3 reads TGTGCCAGCAGCCCACAGGGGTATAGCAATCAGCCCCAGCATTTT.

This clonotype appeared a few times. The chain couples TRBV12-3 or TRBV12-4 to TRBJ2-1; 10 bases line up with TRBD2. CDR3 size: 17 residues. Trimming took 3 bases from V and 7 from J; bases not matched to a gene: 12. The CDR3 nucleotides read TGTGCCAGCAGTTTTTCTAGCGGGAGAGGAGGTGGAAATGAGCAGTTCTTC. Its translation is CASSFSSGRGGGNEQFF.

The chain is built from TRBV28 and TRBJ1-5; TRBD1 aligns across 8 bases. The ends lost 8 bases at V and 2 bases at J; junction bases unmatched: 11. The CDR3 consists of 16 residues. From germline, CDR1 is MDHEN and CDR2 SYDVKM. CDR3 DNA: TGTGCCAGCTCCCTAAGCCCAGGGGGCGGCAATCAGCCCCAGCATTTT. The encoded protein is CASSLSPGGGNQPQHF. Based on the CDR3 plus reference TRBV28 and TRBJ1-5, the full variable domain is DVKVTQSSRYLVKRTGEKVFLECVQDMDHENMFWYRQDPGLGLRLIYFSYDVKMKEKGDIPEGYSVSREKKERFSLILESASTNQTSMYLCASSLSPGGGNQPQHFGDGTRLSIL.

About this clonotype itself: One end of the junction fails to match germline, which may point to a read error. DNA of the CDR3: TGTGCCAGCAGATTAGGTTCGTCAGGTGAAGGCGGGTCTGGGGCCAACGTCCTGACTTTC. It is translated as CASRLGSSGEGGSGANVLTF. This chain links TRBV13 with TRBJ2-6; D perhaps matches TRBD2 (5 bases). The CDR3 is made up of 20 amino acids. CDR1 and CDR2 (germline): PRHDT, FYEKMQ (reference sequence).

The J gene is TRBJ2-6, the V gene TRBV30, with D possibly TRBD1 on 6 matching bases. Trimming shortened V by 0 bases and J by 4 bases, and 13 bases separated the two germline ends. From germline, CDR1 is GTSNPN and CDR2 SVGIG (reference sequence). This CDR3 spans 16 amino acids. The CDR3 here is CAWSVTGTTGANVLTF. CDR3 DNA: TGTGCCTGGAGTGTTACCGGGACAACGGGGGCCAACGTCCTGACTTTC. The variable domain in full, completed from reference TRBV30 and TRBJ2-6, reads SQTIHQWPATLVQPVGSPLSLECTVEGTSNPNLYWYRQAAGRGLQLLFYSVGIGQISSEVPQNLSASRPQDRQFILSSKKLLLSDSGFYLCAWSVTGTTGANVLTFGAGSRLTVL.

The chain couples TRBV2 to TRBJ1-5; maybe TRBD1 (5 bases). Looked up from germline, CDR1 is SNHLY and CDR2 is FYNNEI. Trimming cost V 7 bases and J 4 bases, with 11 bases left between them. The CDR3 loop spans 13 amino acids. The CDR3 reads CASTMTENQPQHF. For the CDR3, the DNA is TGTGCCAGCACCATGACAGAAAATCAGCCCCAGCATTTT.

The chain employs TRBV24-1 and TRBJ2-1; 8 nucleotides match TRBD1. This CDR3 spans 16 amino acids. The germline CDR1 and CDR2 sequences are KGHDR and SFDVKD. V was pared by 3 bases and J by 4 bases, with 7 bases of the junction left unmatched. The CDR3 DNA sequence: TGTGCCACCAGTGATGTAGACAGGGGAAGGTACAATGAGCAGTTCTTC. Amino acid sequence: CATSDVDRGRYNEQFF.

The chain combines TRBV5-1 with TRBJ1-1; D gene ambiguous. V was clipped by 5 bases and J by 5 bases, with 13 bases between them. This CDR3 is 13 amino acids long. Germline V gene lookup returns CDR1 SGHRS and CDR2 YFSETQ. For the CDR3, the DNA is TGCGCCAGCAGGGGCAGCCCGGGAACTGAAGCTTTCTTT. It encodes CASRGSPGTEAFF. The whole variable domain, filled in from reference TRBV5-1 and TRBJ1-1, reads KAGVTQTPRYLIKTRGQQVTLSCSPISGHRSVSWYQQTPGQGLQFLFEYFSETQRNKGNFPGRFSGRQFSNSRSEMNVSTLELGDSALYLCASRGSPGTEAFFGQGTRLTVV.

This sequence joins TRBV2 and TRBJ2-5; possibly TRBD1 for D (6 bases). This CDR3 region has 13 residues. CDR1 and CDR2 from the germline V gene are SNHLY and FYNNEI. CDR3 amino acids: CANYRDTAGTQYF. The CDR3 coding sequence is TGTGCTAATTATCGGGACACCGCGGGGACCCAGTACTTC.

The V call is TRBV20-1, the J call TRBJ1-2; possibly TRBD1 for D (6 bases). Trimming pared 5 bases from V and 5 bases from J, leaving 18 bases between. The CDR3 loop spans 14 amino acids. CDR1 and CDR2 (germline): DFQATT, SNEGSKA (reference sequence). Here the CDR3 DNA reads TGCAGTGCTCGTCCTTCGGGGGCTATGTATGGCTACACCTTC. As protein: CSARPSGAMYGYTF.

This clonotype was detected a few times. V and J are TRBV29-1 and TRBJ1-2; D is ambiguous. Trimming removed 3 bases from V and 3 bases from J, with 8 bases in between. Germline V gene data show CDR1 as SQVTM and CDR2 as ANQGSEA. The CDR3 is made up of 12 amino acids. This chain's CDR3 is CSVETIDYGYTF. CDR3 sequence (DNA): TGCAGCGTTGAGACAATCGACTATGGCTACACCTTC.

This clonotype was recorded a few times. The V call is TRBV29-1, the J call TRBJ2-7; D may be TRBD1 or TRBD2 (5 bases each). Trimming stripped 6 bases from V and 3 bases from J, with 9 bases between. CDR1 is SQVTM, CDR2 ANQGSEA, per germline. The CDR3 is 11 residues long. CDR3 nucleotides: TGCAGCGTGGAGGACAACTACGAGCAGTACTTC. Translating gives CSVEDNYEQYF.